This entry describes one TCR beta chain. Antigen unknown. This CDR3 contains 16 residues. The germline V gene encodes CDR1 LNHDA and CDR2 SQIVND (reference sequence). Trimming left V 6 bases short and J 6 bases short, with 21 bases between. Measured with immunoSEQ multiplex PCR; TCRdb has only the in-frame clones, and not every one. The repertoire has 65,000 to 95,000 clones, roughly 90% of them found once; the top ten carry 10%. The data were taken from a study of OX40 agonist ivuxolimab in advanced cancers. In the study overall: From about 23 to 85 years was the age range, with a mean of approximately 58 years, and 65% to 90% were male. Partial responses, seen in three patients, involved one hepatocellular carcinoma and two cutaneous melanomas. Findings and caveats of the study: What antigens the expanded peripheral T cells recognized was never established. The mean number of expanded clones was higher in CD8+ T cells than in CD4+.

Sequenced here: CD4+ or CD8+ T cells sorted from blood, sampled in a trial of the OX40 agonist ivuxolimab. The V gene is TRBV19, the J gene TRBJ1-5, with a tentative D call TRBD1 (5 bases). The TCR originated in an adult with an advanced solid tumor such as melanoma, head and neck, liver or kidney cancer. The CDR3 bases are TGTGCCAGTAGCATCTTGAGTAAGGGGACGGGTCAGCCCCAGCATTTT. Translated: CASSILSKGTGQPQHF.